Following are 19 T cell receptor beta chains from one sample sequenced in a study of shared clonotypes between healthy human individuals. Repertoires were generated with immunoSEQ multiplex PCR, while TCRdb's copy carries only in-frame clones and drops some. This table holds about 230,000 clones, approximately 70% found once. Material: memory CD4+ T cells sorted from blood. Subset here: CD45RA-negative fraction. These receptors were taken from a man under 40 in good health.

V usage is TRBV2 and J usage is TRBJ2-1, with 8 positions matching TRBD2. CDR1 is SNHLY and CDR2 is FYNNEI in the germline V gene. Trimming cost V 4 bases and J 5 bases; bases outside gene matches: 10. This CDR3 has 16 amino acids. The CDR3 DNA is TGTGCCAGCAGTGCCTTAAAAGCGGGAGTCGACAATGAGCAGTTCTTC. Translating it yields CASSALKAGVDNEQFF.

V usage is TRBV11-2 and J usage is TRBJ2-1; the D gene is possibly TRBD2 (5 bases). Germline loops: CDR1 SGHAT, CDR2 FQNNGV. CDR3 size: 14 residues. V lost 3 bases to trimming and J lost 8 bases, with 14 bases between them. CDR3 in amino acids: CASSLRAVSYEQFF. In nucleotides, the CDR3 is TGTGCCAGCAGCTTGCGGGCAGTTTCGTATGAGCAGTTCTTC.

This chain connects TRBV11-2 to TRBJ2-7; 10 bases align to TRBD2. CDR1 is SGHAT and CDR2 is FQNNGV in the germline V gene. J lost 2 bases, V lost 5 bases, and 9 bases had no gene match. CDR3 length: 16 amino acids. CDR3 nucleotide sequence: TGTGCCAGCAGCCCAGATGGACTAGCGGACCCCTACGAGCAGTACTTC. Translated: CASSPDGLADPYEQYF.

The rearrangement links TRBV5-4 to TRBJ2-3; the D is unclear. Germline-derived CDR1 and CDR2 are SGHNT and YYREEE (reference sequence). The CDR3 has 14 residues. The V end was cut by 0 bases, the J end by 0 bases, with 5 bases between. The CDR3 spells CASSLGASTDTQYF. CDR3 nucleotides: TGTGCCAGCAGCTTGGGGGCTAGCACAGATACGCAGTATTTT.

Only a few counts were recorded for this clone. The rearrangement joins TRBV25-1 to TRBJ1-2; TRBD1 might be the D (6 bases). This CDR3 is 14 amino acids long. Germline CDR1 reads MGHDK; CDR2 reads SYGVNS. Trimming took off 2 bases at V and 7 bases at J, with 14 bases between the two ends. CDR3 region: CASSELDMTGGYTF. The CDR3 nucleotides read TGTGCCAGCAGTGAACTCGACATGACAGGTGGCTACACCTTC.

The chain joins TRBV11-3 to TRBJ1-1, with a possible D match to TRBD1 (6 bases). CDR1 is SGHNT and CDR2 is YENEEA in the germline V gene. The ends were cut back, 4 bases at V and 6 bases at J, with 9 bases in the middle. This CDR3 spans 12 amino acids. CDR3 region: CASSSGGAEAFF. DNA of the CDR3: TGTGCCAGCAGCTCCGGGGGCGCTGAAGCTTTCTTT.

This clone was seen more than once but under ten times. This chain links TRBV28 with TRBJ2-1; the D gene is possibly TRBD2 (6 bases). The CDR3 loop spans 15 amino acids. V was shortened by 3 bases and J by 6 bases, with 15 bases between the two germline ends. Germline V CDR1 and CDR2: MDHEN, SYDVKM. The chain's CDR3 is CASSLYGSPGNEQFF. As DNA, the CDR3 is TGTGCCAGCAGTTTGTACGGGAGCCCCGGCAATGAGCAGTTCTTC.

The rearrangement links TRBV7-2 to TRBJ1-1; possible D gene TRBD1, 5 bases. Trimming took 3 bases from V and 0 from J, leaving 8 bases between them. The length of the CDR3 is 14 residues. Germline lookup yields CDR1 SGHTA and CDR2 FQGNSA. The CDR3 DNA reads TGTGCCAGCAGCTTTTCGGGGCTGAACACTGAAGCTTTCTTT. This codes for CASSFSGLNTEAFF.

This clone was recorded a few times. Other DNA sequences of this sample code for an identical CDR3. This chain connects TRBV28 to TRBJ2-5; 10 bases line up with TRBD2. Looked up from germline, CDR1 is MDHEN and CDR2 is SYDVKM. The CDR3 loop spans 14 amino acids. V was pared by 6 bases and J by 5 bases, with 6 bases of the junction left unmatched. The CDR3 loop is CASSSSGREETQYF. For the CDR3, the DNA is TGTGCCAGCAGCTCCAGCGGGAGGGAGGAGACCCAGTACTTC.

This chain uses TRBV14 with TRBJ2-1; TRBD1 matches at 7 bases. V lost 5 bases, J lost 8 bases, and 9 bases stayed unmatched. CDR1 and CDR2 from the germline V gene are SGHDN and FVKESK. The CDR3 is 14 residues long. The DNA of the CDR3 is TGTGCCAGCAGCGCTGACAGGGTTTGGGATGAGCAGTTCTTC. Translation: CASSADRVWDEQFF.

The chain is built from TRBV29-1 and TRBJ2-7; tentatively, D is TRBD2 (6 bases). This CDR3 region has 12 residues. V lost 4 bases and J lost 3, with 10 bases in between. Germline CDR1 reads SQVTM; CDR2 reads ANQGSEA. The CDR3 nucleotides are TGCAGCGTTGGGTACGGGGGCTACGAGCAGTACTTC. Residues: CSVGYGGYEQYF.

Only one count was recorded for this clone. The rearrangement joins TRBV5-1 to TRBJ1-2; D remains unclear. There are 17 residues in the CDR3. Per the germline V gene, CDR1 is SGHRS and CDR2 is YFSETQ. V lost 2 bases to trimming and J lost 4 bases, with 21 bases between them. CDR3 nucleotides: TGCGCCAGCAGCTTAGAGGGTCGTGGCAGTCTCAGCTATGGCTACACCTTC. It specifies CASSLEGRGSLSYGYTF.

The rearrangement joins TRBV18 to TRBJ2-7, with TRBD1 matching over 8 bases. J lost 3 bases, V lost 3 bases, and 7 bases had no gene match. The germline V gene has CDR1 KGHSH and CDR2 LQKENI. The CDR3 is made up of 15 amino acids. The CDR3 here is CASSPRQGAIYEQYF. The DNA of the CDR3 is TGTGCCAGCTCACCGCGGCAGGGGGCAATCTACGAGCAGTACTTC.

This clone was detected a few times. The chain joins TRBV13 to TRBJ2-2, with D tentatively TRBD1 (6 bases). Germline CDR1 and CDR2: PRHDT and FYEKMQ (reference sequence). CDR3 length: 16 residues. Trimming shortened V by 1 base and J by 3 bases, and 12 bases separated the two germline ends. CDR3 region: CASSLVGARHTGELFF. The CDR3 nucleotides are TGTGCCAGCAGCTTAGTGGGGGCTAGGCACACCGGGGAGCTGTTTTTT.

Only a few counts were recorded for this clone. The chain has TRBV6-1 and TRBJ2-7; D possibly corresponds to TRBD2 (6 bases). Trimming pared 8 bases from V and 3 bases from J, leaving 20 bases between. The germline gives CDR1 MNHNS, CDR2 SASEGT. The CDR3 spans 15 residues. CDR3 nucleotide sequence: TGTGCCAGCTCGGCTGGCGGGACTCCAAGCTACGAGCAGTACTTC. It encodes CASSAGGTPSYEQYF.

The chain carries TRBV5-4 and TRBJ1-1, with 8 bases matching TRBD1. After removal of 3 bases from V and 3 bases from J, the junction contained 13 bases not matched to a gene. The CDR3 extends over 17 amino acids. Germline lookup yields CDR1 SGHNT and CDR2 YYREEE (reference sequence). The DNA of the CDR3 is TGTGCCAGCAGCTACCAAAACAGGGGGAAGGGGGACACTGAAGCTTTCTTT. It encodes CASSYQNRGKGDTEAFF.

The genes are TRBV19 and TRBJ2-5; TRBD2 might be the D (6 bases). V lost 7 bases, J lost 3 bases, and 21 bases lay in between. The CDR3 loop spans 16 amino acids. Germline V gene lookup returns CDR1 LNHDA and CDR2 SQIVND (reference sequence). DNA for the CDR3: TGTGCCAGTATCAACCAACCACCCCGGGGGAAAGAGACCCAGTACTTC. Translation: CASINQPPRGKETQYF.

This clone was counted only a few times. The chain uses TRBV18 and TRBJ2-1; 8 nucleotides agree with TRBD1. Germline V CDR1 and CDR2: KGHSH, LQKENI. This CDR3 comprises 15 residues. V lost 0 bases and J lost 9; bases outside the gene matches: 7. This chain's CDR3 is CASSPPTGAQGEQFF. The CDR3 nucleotides read TGTGCCAGCTCACCACCGACAGGGGCCCAGGGTGAGCAGTTCTTC.

The chain couples TRBV20-1 to TRBJ2-1; D ambiguous. From germline, CDR1 is DFQATT and CDR2 SNEGSKA (reference sequence). The CDR3 spans 11 residues. The CDR3 region is CTMKSYNEQFF. CDR3 sequence (DNA): TGCACTATGAAGTCCTACAATGAGCAGTTCTTC.